Listed below are T cell receptor beta chains from one sample, sequenced in a study of metastatic and nonmetastatic thyroid tumors. TCRdb re-clonotyped the PCR reads through MiXCR. The sample has 7,000 or so clones; roughly 35% are singletons. Sequences were obtained from tumor tissue. These receptors were taken from a female donor with papillary thyroid cancer or a benign thyroid nodule (not recorded which). Some clones in this sample may be carry-over from other donors' samples. The CDR3 runs from the conserved cysteine through the conserved F or W.

v_call,j_call,cdr3_aa
TRBV7-9,TRBJ1-1,CASSLVPGLEAFF
TRBV27,TRBJ1-1,CASRLGGTEAFF
TRBV9,TRBJ1-3,CASSVSIGESSGNTIYF
TRBV2,TRBJ1-6,CASSKTRTGRSYNSPLHF
TRBV7-9,TRBJ2-1,CASSPPVSYNEQFF
TRBV14,TRBJ2-1,CASSLHGGEGRVYNEQFF
TRBV11-2,TRBJ2-1,CASRRLAGSDEQFF
TRBV30,TRBJ1-3,CAWTLGRGQSGNTIYF
TRBV28,TRBJ1-1,CASSSPRGRNTEAFF
TRBV27,TRBJ1-4,CASSKTGRIEANEKLFF
TRBV4-1,TRBJ2-7,CASSLGESREQYF
TRBV20-1,TRBJ2-3,CSARDLSGPGHTQYF
TRBV20-1,TRBJ1-5,CSATISTASRQPQHF
TRBV5-5,TRBJ1-2,CASSWDGNYGYTF
TRBV7-3,TRBJ2-2,CASRGSPYGELFF
TRBV7-6,TRBJ2-3,CASGGQGYTDTQYF
TRBV5-1,TRBJ1-4,CASSLAAGSNEKLFF
TRBV6-1,TRBJ2-7,CASSEDAGGAYEQYF
TRBV20-1,TRBJ2-7,CSANDRDSSYEQYF
TRBV4-3,TRBJ1-2,CASSPSGGVLCHTF
TRBV6-1,TRBJ1-5,CASRDQGGSNQPQHF
TRBV5-1,TRBJ2-3,CASSDRDIYTDTQYF
TRBV13,TRBJ2-3,CASNTRTVADTQYF
TRBV6-1,TRBJ2-7,CASSGGQYHSYEQYF
TRBV20-1,TRBJ2-2,CSAITGVLHTGELFF
TRBV20-1,TRBJ2-1,CSAGRVGTSGSSEQFF
TRBV28,TRBJ1-1,CASSLPTWGGTEAFF
TRBV2,TRBJ2-7,CASMASSPYEQYF
TRBV18,TRBJ1-1,CASSPGQGRNTEAFF
TRBV30,TRBJ2-3,CAWSVGLRGGTTDTQYF
TRBV11-2,TRBJ2-1,CASSSEITSGSYNEQFF
TRBV6-1,TRBJ2-2,CASYSGDTGELFF
TRBV5-1,TRBJ2-1,CASRGWHYNEQFF
TRBV18,TRBJ2-3,CASSPLMGREGRDTQYF
TRBV11-1,TRBJ2-7,CASWTSGGTYEQYF
TRBV7-2,TRBJ2-4,CASSLRTAGPLNIQYF
TRBV27,TRBJ2-7,CASSSLGLSYEQYF
TRBV11-2,TRBJ2-3,CASSLGLERTDTQYF
TRBV3-1,TRBJ1-1,CASSQDVLNTEAFF
TRBV6-1,TRBJ2-7,CASSDLGGPEDEQYF
TRBV6-1,TRBJ2-7,CASSLRALDEQYF
TRBV11-3,TRBJ2-5,CASSLETGLGLGTQYF